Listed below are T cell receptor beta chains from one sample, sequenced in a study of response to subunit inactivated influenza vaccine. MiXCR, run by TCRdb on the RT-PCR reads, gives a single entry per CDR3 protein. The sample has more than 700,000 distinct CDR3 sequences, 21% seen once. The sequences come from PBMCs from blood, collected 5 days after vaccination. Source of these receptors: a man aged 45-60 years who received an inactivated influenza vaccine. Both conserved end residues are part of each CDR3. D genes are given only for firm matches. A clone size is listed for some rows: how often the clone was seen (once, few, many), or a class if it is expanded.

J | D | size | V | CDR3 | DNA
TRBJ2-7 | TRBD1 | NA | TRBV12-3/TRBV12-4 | CASSLVKDRGHDEQYF | TGTGCCAGCAGTTTAGTAAAGGACAGGGGGCACGACGAGCAGTACTTC
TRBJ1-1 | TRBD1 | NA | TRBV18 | CASSPRGQGLNTEAFF | TGTGCCAGCTCACCACGGGGACAGGGACTGAACACTGAAGCTTTCTTT
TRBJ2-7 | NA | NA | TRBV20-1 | CSARGRAYEQYF | TGCAGTGCTAGAGGCAGGGCCTACGAGCAGTACTTC
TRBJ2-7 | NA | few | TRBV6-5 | CASSSRGELGEQYF | TGTGCCAGCAGCTCTCGCGGGGAGCTCGGGGAGCAGTACTTC
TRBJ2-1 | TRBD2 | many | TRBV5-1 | CASSLEGGAYNEQFF | TGCGCCAGCAGCTTGGAGGGAGGGGCTTACAATGAGCAGTTCTTC
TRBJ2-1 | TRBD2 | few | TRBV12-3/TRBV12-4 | CASSNQRGGYNEQFF | TGTGCCAGCAGTAACCAGCGGGGGGGCTACAATGAGCAGTTCTTC
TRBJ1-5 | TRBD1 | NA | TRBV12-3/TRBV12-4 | CASSFTGGGQPQHF | TGTGCCAGCAGTTTCACAGGGGGTGGACAGCCCCAGCATTTT
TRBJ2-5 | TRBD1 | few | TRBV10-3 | CAISDDRESETQYF | TGTGCCATCAGTGACGACAGGGAGAGTGAGACCCAGTACTTC
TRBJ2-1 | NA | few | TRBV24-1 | CATSDSRQTPLRYNEQFF | TGTGCCACCAGTGATTCCAGACAGACCCCACTCCGTTACAATGAGCAGTTCTTC
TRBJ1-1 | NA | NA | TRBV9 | CASSGGPTPGPEAFF | TGTGCCAGCAGCGGGGGACCCACCCCTGGCCCTGAAGCTTTCTTT
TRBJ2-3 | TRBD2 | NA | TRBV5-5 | CASSLVAGEFTDTQYF | TGTGCCAGCAGCTTGGTAGCGGGCGAATTCACAGATACGCAGTATTTT
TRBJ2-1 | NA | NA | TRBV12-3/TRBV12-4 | CASSPTIAVVGNEQFF | TGTGCCAGCAGTCCCACCATAGCGGTTGTTGGCAATGAGCAGTTCTTC
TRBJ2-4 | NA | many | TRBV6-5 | CASSYLGQHLTKNIQYF | TGTGCCAGCAGTTACTTAGGACAGCATCTAACCAAAAACATTCAGTACTTC
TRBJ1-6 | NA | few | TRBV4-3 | CASSRTGYNSPLHF | TGCGCCAGCAGCAGGACGGGTTATAATTCACCCCTCCACTTT
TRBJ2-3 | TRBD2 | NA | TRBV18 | CASSPERGRPVNTQYF | TGTGCCAGCTCACCCGAGCGGGGGCGCCCCGTAAATACGCAGTATTTT
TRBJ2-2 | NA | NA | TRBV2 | CASSLVAQGGELFF | TGTGCCAGCAGTTTGGTAGCGCAGGGCGGGGAGCTGTTTTTT
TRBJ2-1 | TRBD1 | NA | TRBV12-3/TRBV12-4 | CASSLGTGLGQFF | TGTGCCAGCAGTTTGGGGACAGGCCTCGGGCAGTTCTTC